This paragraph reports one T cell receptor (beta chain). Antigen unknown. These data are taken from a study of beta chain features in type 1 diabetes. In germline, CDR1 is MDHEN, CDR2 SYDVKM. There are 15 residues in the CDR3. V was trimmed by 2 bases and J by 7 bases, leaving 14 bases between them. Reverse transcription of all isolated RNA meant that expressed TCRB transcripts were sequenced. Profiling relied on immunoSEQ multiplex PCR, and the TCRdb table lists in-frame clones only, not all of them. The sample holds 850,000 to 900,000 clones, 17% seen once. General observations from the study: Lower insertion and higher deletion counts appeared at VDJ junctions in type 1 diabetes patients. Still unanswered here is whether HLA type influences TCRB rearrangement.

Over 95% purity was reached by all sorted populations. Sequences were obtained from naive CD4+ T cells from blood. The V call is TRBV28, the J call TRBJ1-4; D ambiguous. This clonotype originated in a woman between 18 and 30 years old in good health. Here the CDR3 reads CASSLAAGWGEKLFF. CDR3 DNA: TGTGCCAGCAGTTTAGCGGCCGGGTGGGGTGAAAAACTGTTTTTT.